These 20 T cell receptor beta chains came from one sample sequenced in a study of T cells in women clearing cervical HPV infection (dated by TCRdb to between 2017 and 2018). The library came from the immunoSEQ multiplex PCR assay. Not all clones reach the TCRdb copy of this immuneACCESS table, which keeps in-frame sequences only. Checked studies attribute under half of the gap to unresolved V genes and leave the rest unexplained. The table for this sample lists 25,000 to 35,000 clones. The top ten constitute under 3.5% of the sample. Sequencing was performed on blood buffy coat. The receptors derive from a woman between 18 and 70 years old with a cervical HPV16 infection that either progressed to CIN3+ or cleared (not recorded which).

Concerning this clone itself: The read terminates 3 residues before the CDR3 end, so the remaining end is supplied by the germline J gene. This chain connects TRBV14 to TRBJ2-7; D unclear. This CDR3 comprises 11 residues. Per germline, CDR1 SGHDN and CDR2 FVKESK. The germline V and J ends were trimmed by 4 bases and 5 bases, with 6 bases remaining between them. The CDR3 DNA, read in part, is TGTGCCAGCAGCCTCGCGCACGAG. Its translation: CASSLAHE. The CDR3 as a whole reads CASSLAHEQYF.

As to this clone: With the read ending 3 residues before the CDR3 end, the germline J gene is used to fill in that end. The rearrangement links TRBV20-1 to TRBJ2-7, with 14 bases fitting TRBD2. Germline V CDR1 and CDR2: DFQATT, SNEGSKA (reference sequence). The CDR3 totals 15 residues. J was trimmed by 2 bases and V by 3 bases; bases with no gene match: 3. Partial CDR3 DNA: TGCAGTGCTAGGCCGACTAGCGGGAGGGCCTACGAG. Protein sequence: CSARPTSGRAYE. The whole CDR3 reads CSARPTSGRAYEQYF.

A note on this clone: The CDR3 end falls 3 residues outside the read, so it is completed with the germline J gene. This chain joins TRBV4-1 and TRBJ2-5; 8 bases agree with TRBD2. The germline V gene has CDR1 MGHRA and CDR2 YSYEKL. This CDR3 contains 16 residues. V dropped 4 bases and J dropped 3; count of bases not matched to a gene: 10. The sequenced CDR3 bases are TGCGCCAGCAGCCCCCTCGCGGGAGGAGCGGAAGAGACC. It is translated as CASSPLAGGAEET. The CDR3 reads in full as CASSPLAGGAEETQYF.

Concerning this clone: The DNA ends 3 residues before the CDR3 does, and the rest of the CDR3 is filled in from the germline J gene. This chain joins TRBV29-1 and TRBJ2-1; TRBD1 matches at 9 bases. V shed 7 bases, J shed 7 bases, and the junction held 8 bases outside the gene matches. Per the germline V gene, CDR1 is SQVTM and CDR2 is ANQGSEA. This CDR3 is built from 13 residues. The sequenced part of the CDR3 DNA is TGCAGCGCCGAACAGGGGGCAAGGAATGAG. Its protein product is CSAEQGARNE. The complete CDR3 protein is CSAEQGARNEQFF.

With regard to this clone: The read comes to an end 3 residues before the CDR3 does, leaving the germline J gene to fill in the end. The rearrangement uses TRBV7-9 and TRBJ2-7; D is possibly TRBD2 (6 bases). Germline V gene data show CDR1 as SEHNR and CDR2 as FQNEAQ (reference sequence). V lost 0 bases, J lost 0 bases, and 9 bases lay in between. This CDR3 spans 15 amino acids. This chain's CDR3 is CASSLASGPSYEQYF. CDR3 DNA (partial): TGTGCCAGCAGCTTAGCTAGCGGCCCCTCCTACGAG.

Notes on this clone: From the germline J gene comes the end of the CDR3, since the read stops 3 residues before it. The rearrangement links TRBV7-2 to TRBJ1-5; weak D call: TRBD1 (6 bases). The CDR3 runs to 13 residues. With 2 bases removed from V and 6 bases from J, the gap between germline ends came to 8 bases. CDR1 and CDR2 from the germline V gene are SGHTA and FQGNSA. Partial CDR3 DNA: TGTGCCAGCAGCTTAACAGGGAGTCAGCCC. This sequence encodes CASSLTGSQP. The complete CDR3 sequence is CASSLTGSQPQHF.

Notes on this clone: The read comes to an end 3 residues before the CDR3 does, leaving the germline J gene to fill in the end. The V and J genes are TRBV3-1 (or the pseudogene TRBV3-2) and TRBJ2-1, with 10 positions matching TRBD2. This CDR3 region has 13 residues. Germline V gene sequence: CDR1 LGHDT, CDR2 YNNKEL (reference sequence). The ends lost 4 bases at V and 9 bases at J; junction bases unmatched: 3. The CDR3 loop is CASSPSGSGEQFF. The CDR3 bases that were read are TGTGCCAGCAGCCCTAGCGGGAGCGGTGAG.

Concerning this clone itself: The read comes to an end 3 residues before the CDR3 does, leaving the germline J gene to fill in the end. V gene TRBV30 combines with J gene TRBJ2-3; TRBD1 matches 7 bases. From germline, CDR1 is GTSNPN and CDR2 SVGIG (reference sequence). The CDR3 is made up of 14 amino acids. The CDR3 region is CAWTQRQGRGPQYF. The sequenced part of the CDR3 DNA is TGTGCCTGGACCCAACGGCAGGGAAGGGGGCCG.

Concerning this clone: The observed sequence ends 3 residues before the CDR3 terminus, with the missing tail filled in from the germline J gene. The V call is TRBV20-1, the J call TRBJ1-1; possible D gene TRBD1, 6 bases. V shed 3 bases and J shed 1 base, with 12 bases lying between them. Germline CDR1 DFQATT, CDR2 SNEGSKA (reference sequence). The CDR3 consists of 14 residues. CDR3 loop: CSARGAFGNTEAFF. CDR3 DNA, as far as it was read: TGCAGTGCTAGGGGGGCTTTCGGGAACACTGAA.

CDR3 region: CASGGSVIQYF. The DNA read from the CDR3 is TGTGCCAGCGGTGGCTCGGTGATT. V gene TRBV2 combines with J gene TRBJ2-4; D remains ambiguous. Read sequence stops 3 residues before the CDR3 end, and the germline J gene provides the missing end. CDR3 length equals 11 residues. From germline, CDR1 is SNHLY and CDR2 FYNNEI.

CDR3 loop: CASSLGGDYGYTF. CDR3 DNA (partial): TGCGCCAGCAGCTTGGGGGGGGACTATGGC. The chain combines TRBV5-1 with TRBJ1-2; D is possibly TRBD1 (5 bases). Coverage ceases 3 residues before the CDR3 finishes, and the germline J gene fills in the end. The germline CDR1 and CDR2 sequences are SGHRS and YFSETQ. Between the trimmed V and J ends, which lost 0 bases and 3 bases, there was a span of 6 bases. The CDR3 has 13 residues.

On this clone itself: The CDR3 end falls 3 residues outside the read, so it is completed with the germline J gene. The chain is built from TRBV18 and TRBJ1-2; D unresolved. The CDR3 consists of 15 residues. CDR1 is KGHSH, CDR2 LQKENI, per germline. CDR3 region: CASSPGSGSGSDYTF. Incomplete CDR3 DNA: TGTGCCAGCTCACCAGGAAGCGGGAGTGGTAGTGAC. Supplemented by reference TRBV18 and TRBJ1-2, the full variable domain reads NAGVMQNPRHLVRRRGQEARLRCSPMKGHSHVYWYRQLPEEGLKFMVYLQKENIIDESGMPKERFSAEFPKEGPSILRIQQVVRGDSAAYFCASSPGSGSGSDYTFGSGTRLTVV.

Regarding this clone: The CDR3 end falls 3 residues outside the read, so it is completed with the germline J gene. V gene TRBV2 combines with J gene TRBJ2-7; D is ambiguous. Germline CDR1 and CDR2: SNHLY and FYNNEI. V lost 8 bases and J lost 4, with 15 bases in between. CDR3 length: 13 residues. The chain's CDR3 is CASGLAAAYEQYF. Partial CDR3 DNA: TGTGCCAGCGGGTTGGCGGCGGCGTACGAG.

With respect to this clone: The read falls 3 residues short of the CDR3 end, and the missing part is taken from the germline J gene. The chain employs TRBV20-1 and TRBJ2-1, with 15 bases aligning to TRBD2. The CDR3 contains 19 residues. Germline V CDR1 and CDR2: DFQATT, SNEGSKA (reference sequence). Trimming at V came to 4 bases and at J to 0 bases, leaving 10 bases not matched to a gene. Partial CDR3 DNA: TGCAGTGCTACACAGTCCGGGACTAGCGGGAGGAGCTCCTACAATGAG. Residues: CSATQSGTSGRSSYNE. The whole CDR3 protein reads CSATQSGTSGRSSYNEQFF.

Concerning this clone itself: The read is 3 residues too short to cover the CDR3 end, so that end is filled in from the germline J gene. The rearrangement uses TRBV12-3 or TRBV12-4 and TRBJ2-7; the match to TRBD2 covers 13 bases. With 5 bases clipped from V and 6 bases from J, the junction kept 7 bases outside the gene matches. This CDR3 comprises 15 residues. CDR3 protein: CASSPGLAGVSEQYF. The part of the CDR3 DNA that was read is TGTGCCAGCAGTCCAGGACTAGCGGGAGTAAGCGAG.

Notes on this clone: The read terminates 3 residues before the CDR3 end, so the remaining end is supplied by the germline J gene. V and J are TRBV19 and TRBJ2-7; the D is unclear. Trimming took 9 bases from V and 4 from J, leaving 13 bases between them. The V gene's germline CDR1 is LNHDA and CDR2 SQIVND (reference sequence). This CDR3 contains 12 residues. CDR3 in amino acids: CARSQREYEQYF. CDR3 bases read: TGTGCCAGATCTCAGAGAGAGTACGAG.

A remark on this clone: The CDR3 end lies 3 residues beyond the end of the read and is filled in from the germline J gene. Other nucleotide sequences in the sample specify the same CDR3. The chain links TRBV30 to TRBJ1-3; D unresolved. V lost 0 bases to trimming and J lost 0 bases, with 9 bases between them. Germline CDR1 GTSNPN, CDR2 SVGIG (reference sequence). The length of the CDR3 is 15 residues. The CDR3 bases that were read are TGTGCCTGGAGTGTCGGCCCTAGCTCTGGAAACACC. Translation: CAWSVGPSSGNT. From start to end, the CDR3 is CAWSVGPSSGNTIYF.

About this clone: Coverage ceases 3 residues before the CDR3 finishes, and the germline J gene fills in the end. The chain couples TRBV30 to TRBJ2-2, with D maybe TRBD2 (6 bases). The ends were cut back, 1 base at V and 3 bases at J, with 12 bases in the middle. This CDR3 is 15 amino acids long. Germline loops: CDR1 GTSNPN, CDR2 SVGIG (reference sequence). This CDR3 reads CAWSGGDRYTGELFF. The covered CDR3 bases are TGTGCCTGGAGTGGCGGGGACCGCTACACCGGGGAG.

Comments on this clone: The sequence runs out 3 residues before the end of the CDR3; the remainder is reconstructed from the germline J gene. The gene calls are TRBV12-3 or TRBV12-4 and TRBJ2-3, with 11 bases matching TRBD2. The CDR3 covers 16 residues. V lost 1 base to trimming and J lost 0 bases; unmatched junction nucleotides: 0. The CDR3 bases that were read are TGTGCCAGCAGTTTAGGGACTAGCGGGAGCACAGATACG. Translated, it gives CASSLGTSGSTDT. The full CDR3 is CASSLGTSGSTDTQYF.

As for this clone: With the read ending 3 residues before the CDR3 end, the germline J gene is used to fill in that end. This chain links TRBV6-2 or TRBV6-3 with TRBJ1-5, with D unresolved. V lost 5 bases and J 3 bases, leaving 8 bases between the germline ends. The germline gives CDR1 MNHEY, CDR2 SVGEGT. CDR3 length: 13 amino acids. The CDR3 reads CASSEGFNQPQHF. Partial CDR3 DNA: TGTGCCAGCAGTGAGGGTTTCAATCAGCCC.